Presented here are 6 T cell receptor beta chains from one specimen sequenced in a study of shared clonotypes between healthy human individuals. Assay: immunoSEQ multiplex PCR; the TCRdb copy retains only in-frame clones and omits some. The table has 2 million to 2.5 million clones, 85% to 95% seen once; the top ten hold 0.37%. Sequences were obtained from naive CD4+ T cells from PBMCs. Subset here: CD45RA+ positively selected. The receptors shown here come from a man between 18 and 35 years old in good health. Some clones in this sample may be carry-over from other donors' samples.

The chain has TRBV25-1 and TRBJ2-3; TRBD2 aligns across 9 bases. CDR1 and CDR2 from the germline V gene are MGHDK and SYGVNS. There are 16 residues in the CDR3. Trimming removed 2 bases from V and 2 bases from J; junction bases left unmatched: 5. The CDR3, as DNA: TGTGCCAGCAGTGAAATGGGACTAGCAGACACAGATACGCAGTATTTT. Residues: CASSEMGLADTDTQYF. Together with reference TRBV25-1 and TRBJ2-3, the CDR3 gives the full variable domain: EADIYQTPRYLVIGTGKKITLECSQTMGHDKMYWYQQDPGMELHLIHYSYGVNSTEKGDLSSESTVSRIRTEHFPLTLESARPSHTSQYLCASSEMGLADTDTQYFGPGTRLTVL.

V is TRBV5-4 and J is TRBJ2-3, with no clear D. The CDR3 has 15 residues. CDR1 is SGHNT and CDR2 is YYREEE in the germline V gene (reference sequence). The germline V and J ends were trimmed by 0 bases and 0 bases, with 8 bases remaining between them. The CDR3: CASSLAAPSTDTQYF. The CDR3 DNA is TGTGCCAGCAGCTTGGCGGCGCCAAGCACAGATACGCAGTATTTT.

This clone has only a few counts. This chain links TRBV18 with TRBJ1-2; D not certain. Germline V gives CDR1 KGHSH, CDR2 LQKENI. The V end was cut by 6 bases, the J end by 8 bases, with 10 bases between. The CDR3 is 11 residues long. The CDR3 DNA is TGTGCCAGCTCGCAGCCCTGGGGCTACACCTTC. Amino acids: CASSQPWGYTF.

The chain couples TRBV4-1 to TRBJ1-6, with 7 bases lining up with TRBD1. V trimming: 1 base; J trimming: 5 bases; junction bases outside the gene matches: 2. Germline CDR1 MGHRA, CDR2 YSYEKL. This CDR3 has 15 amino acids. The CDR3 sequence: CASSQGTGHNSPLHF. Written as DNA, the CDR3 is TGCGCCAGCAGCCAAGGGACAGGACATAATTCACCCCTCCACTTT.

The V gene is TRBV19, the J gene TRBJ1-2; TRBD1 might be the D (5 bases). V lost 5 bases to trimming and J lost 5 bases, with 12 bases between them. Germline V gene lookup returns CDR1 LNHDA and CDR2 SQIVND (reference sequence). This CDR3 is built from 13 residues. The CDR3, as DNA: TGTGCCAGTAGTCCTGACAGAGGGTATGGCTACACCTTC. Amino acid sequence: CASSPDRGYGYTF.

V is TRBV5-8 and J is TRBJ1-5; TRBD1 aligns across 7 bases. Per the germline V gene, CDR1 is SGHTS and CDR2 is YDEGEE. V lost 0 bases and J lost 10; bases outside the gene matches: 10. This CDR3 is built from 15 residues. Written as DNA, the CDR3 is TGTGCCAGCAGCTTGGAAGGGCAGGGAGGGGGCCCCCAGCATTTT. It is translated as CASSLEGQGGGPQHF.